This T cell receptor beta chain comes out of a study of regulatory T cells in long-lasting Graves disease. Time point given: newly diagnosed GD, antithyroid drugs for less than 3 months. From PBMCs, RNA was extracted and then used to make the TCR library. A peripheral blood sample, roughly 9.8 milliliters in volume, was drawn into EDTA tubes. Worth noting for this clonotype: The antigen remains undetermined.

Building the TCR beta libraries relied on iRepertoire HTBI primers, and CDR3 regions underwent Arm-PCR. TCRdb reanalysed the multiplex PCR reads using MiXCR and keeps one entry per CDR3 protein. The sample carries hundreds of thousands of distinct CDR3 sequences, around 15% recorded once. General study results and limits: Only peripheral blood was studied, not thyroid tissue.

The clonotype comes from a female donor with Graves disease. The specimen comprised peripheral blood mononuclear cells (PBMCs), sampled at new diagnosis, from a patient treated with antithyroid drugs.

The CDR3 spells CASSRPGFTYEQYF. The CDR3 bases are TGTGCCAGCAGCCGCCCGGGATTTACTTACGAGCAGTACTTC. The chain links TRBV4-2 to TRBJ2-7; TRBD2 is a possible D gene (5 bases). V lost 4 bases and J lost 4, with 14 bases in between. The CDR3 length is 14 residues. Germline V gene sequence: CDR1 LGHNA, CDR2 YNFKEQ.